Below are 25 T cell receptor beta chains sequenced from a single sample in a study of blood T cell repertoires in COVID-19. Profiling relied on immunoSEQ multiplex PCR, and the TCRdb table lists in-frame clones only, not all of them. The sample yields hundreds of thousands of clones, about 85% seen once. The sequencing input was peripheral blood. Every receptor here comes from a woman under 30 with acute or convalescent COVID-19.

V gene TRBV6-2 or TRBV6-3 combines with J gene TRBJ1-3, with D unresolved. Per the germline V gene, CDR1 is MNHEY and CDR2 is SVGEGT. The CDR3 runs to 16 residues. V was shortened by 4 bases and J by 3 bases, with 16 bases between the two germline ends. CDR3 in DNA: TGTGCCAGCAGTTTAACAGAGAGGGAAGGTGGAAACACCATATATTTT. It is translated as CASSLTEREGGNTIYF.

To note about this clone: The same CDR3 can be traced to other DNA sequences in this sample. The chain joins TRBV7-6 to TRBJ2-7; a weak D match, TRBD1 (7 bases). The germline V gene has CDR1 SGHVS and CDR2 FNYEAQ. Trimming took 1 base from V and 0 from J, leaving 13 bases between them. CDR3 length equals 16 residues. CDR3 coding DNA: TGTGCCAGCAGCTTAGAGGCGGGACAGTCCTCCTACGAGCAGTACTTC. Protein: CASSLEAGQSSYEQYF.

This clone has only one observation. The V and J genes are TRBV9 and TRBJ1-2, with D perhaps TRBD1 (6 bases). The CDR3 consists of 16 residues. Germline CDR1 and CDR2: SGDLS and YYNGEE. V was clipped by 3 bases and J by 4 bases, with 19 bases between them. In DNA, the CDR3 is TGTGCCAGCAGCGAGGGTCGGGGGGCCCCGGGCTATGGCTACACCTTC. Translating gives CASSEGRGAPGYGYTF. Filled out from reference TRBV9 and TRBJ1-2, the complete variable domain reads DSGVTQTPKHLITATGQRVTLRCSPRSGDLSVYWYQQSLDQGLQFLIQYYNGEERAKGNILERFSAQQFPDLHSELNLSSLELGDSALYFCASSEGRGAPGYGYTFGSGTRLTVV.

The chain couples TRBV6-4 to TRBJ2-3; TRBD1 matches at 7 bases. V shed 5 bases, J shed 2 bases, and the junction held 4 bases outside the gene matches. CDR1 and CDR2 from the germline V gene are MRHNA and SNTAGT. This CDR3 comprises 14 residues. DNA of the CDR3: TGTGCCAGCAGTCAACAGGGGTACACAGATACGCAGTATTTT. This codes for CASSQQGYTDTQYF.

The chain employs TRBV7-9 and TRBJ1-2, with D perhaps matching TRBD1 (5 bases). V was shortened by 2 bases and J by 4 bases, with 14 bases between the two germline ends. Germline loops: CDR1 SEHNR, CDR2 FQNEAQ (reference sequence). The CDR3 loop spans 15 amino acids. CDR3 bases: TGTGCCAGCAGCTTAATTATGGGACTGATCTATGGCTACACCTTC. Residues: CASSLIMGLIYGYTF.

The table lists this clone with a count of one. This chain connects TRBV2 to TRBJ2-7, with D perhaps TRBD2 (6 bases). V lost 2 bases to trimming and J lost 6 bases, with 17 bases between them. CDR1 and CDR2 (germline): SNHLY, FYNNEI. This CDR3 is built from 15 residues. CDR3: CASSERAGFEFEQYF. The CDR3 nucleotides read TGTGCCAGCAGTGAACGGGCGGGGTTTGAATTCGAGCAGTACTTC.

CDR3 sequence (DNA): TGTGCCAGCAGCTTCCAAGCCGGGGGGCACACTGAAGCTTTCTTT. Residues: CASSFQAGGHTEAFF. The V and J genes are TRBV11-1 and TRBJ1-1, with TRBD1 as a possible D gene (6 bases). The V end was cut by 3 bases, the J end by 3 bases, with 14 bases between. Looked up from germline, CDR1 is SGHAT and CDR2 is FQDESV (reference sequence). The CDR3 has 15 amino acids.

CDR3 sequence reads: CASSLDYRDSEQYF. CDR3 sequence (DNA): TGTGCCAGCAGCTTGGATTACAGGGATAGCGAGCAGTACTTC. The chain links TRBV5-6 to TRBJ2-7; possible D gene TRBD1, 6 bases. The length of the CDR3 is 14 residues. V was shortened by 0 bases and J by 6 bases, with 13 bases between the two germline ends. Germline V gene sequence: CDR1 SGHDT, CDR2 YYEEEE.

This clone was detected only once. The chain employs TRBV9 and TRBJ2-2, with TRBD1 identical over 9 bases. The CDR3 has 14 residues. CDR1 is SGDLS, CDR2 YYNGEE, per germline. V dropped 3 bases and J dropped 4; count of bases not matched to a gene: 1. CDR3 sequence: CASSEDRGTGELFF. For the CDR3, the DNA is TGTGCCAGCAGCGAGGACAGGGGCACCGGGGAGCTGTTTTTT.

The chain couples TRBV27 to TRBJ1-1; the D is unclear. Trimming took 7 bases from V and 2 from J, leaving 14 bases between them. The CDR3 contains 14 residues. Germline loops: CDR1 MNHEY, CDR2 SMNVEV (reference sequence). The CDR3 DNA reads TGTGCCAGCACCGCCGGGATCTTTAACACTGAAGCTTTCTTT. Translated: CASTAGIFNTEAFF.

This sequence joins TRBV19 and TRBJ2-1; 12 bases are shared with TRBD2. J was trimmed by 4 bases and V by 1 base; bases with no gene match: 8. The germline V gene encodes CDR1 LNHDA and CDR2 SQIVND (reference sequence). This CDR3 comprises 18 residues. CDR3 sequence reads: CASSIVASGRAPYNEQFF. The DNA of the CDR3 is TGTGCCAGTAGTATAGTCGCTAGCGGGAGGGCCCCTTACAATGAGCAGTTCTTC.

The V call is TRBV27, the J call TRBJ1-1; D possibly corresponds to TRBD1 (6 bases). The CDR3 runs to 12 residues. Germline loops: CDR1 MNHEY, CDR2 SMNVEV (reference sequence). V dropped 5 bases and J dropped 7 bases, with 11 bases sitting between them. CDR3 DNA sequence: TGTGCCAGCAGTCATGGACAGTATGAAGCTTTCTTT. Encoded protein: CASSHGQYEAFF.

CDR3 protein: CASSLTRTGSPLHF. DNA of the CDR3: TGTGCCAGCAGCCTAACAAGGACTGGTTCACCCCTCCACTTT. V gene TRBV7-9 combines with J gene TRBJ1-6, with D uncertain. Germline V gene data show CDR1 as SEHNR and CDR2 as FQNEAQ (reference sequence). The CDR3 is 14 residues long. V was trimmed by 5 bases and J by 9 bases, leaving 14 bases between them. The entire variable domain, with the rest obtained from reference TRBV7-9 and TRBJ1-6, is as follows: DTGVSQNPRHKITKRGQNVTFRCDPISEHNRLYWYRQTLGQGPEFLTYFQNEAQLEKSRLLSDRFSAERPKGSFSTLEIQRTEQGDSAMYLCASSLTRTGSPLHFGNGTRLTVT.

V is TRBV10-2 and J is TRBJ2-2, with TRBD2 identical over 7 bases. Germline V gene data show CDR1 as WSHSY and CDR2 as SAAADI. The V and J ends lost 2 bases and 5 bases, in that order; junction bases with no gene match: 8. The CDR3 totals 16 residues. The CDR3 protein is CASSEEVLGGTGELFF. The DNA of the CDR3 is TGCGCCAGCAGTGAGGAAGTCCTGGGAGGGACCGGGGAGCTGTTTTTT.

Only a few counts were recorded for this clone. The chain joins TRBV19 to TRBJ2-1; no reliable D call. The CDR3 is 15 amino acids. CDR1 and CDR2 from the germline V gene are LNHDA and SQIVND (reference sequence). Trimming shortened V by 6 bases and J by 0 bases, and 12 bases separated the two germline ends. The CDR3 spells CASSEVLSSYNEQFF. The CDR3 DNA reads TGTGCCAGTAGCGAAGTTCTGAGCTCCTACAATGAGCAGTTCTTC.

V gene TRBV4-1 combines with J gene TRBJ1-6; the match to TRBD1 covers 7 bases. The V segment lost 4 bases and the J segment 0 bases; nucleotides outside the gene matches: 9. The CDR3 sequence is 18 residues long. CDR1 MGHRA and CDR2 YSYEKL come from the germline V gene. The CDR3 sequence: CASSLHRGTSSYNSPLHF. The DNA for the CDR3 is TGCGCCAGCAGCCTACACAGGGGTACCAGCTCCTATAATTCACCCCTCCACTTT.

This clone has only one observation. This chain uses TRBV12-3 or TRBV12-4 with TRBJ2-2; D uncertain. The CDR3 runs 13 residues. Trimming left V 6 bases short and J 3 bases short, with 8 bases between. CDR3 loop: CASSRADTGELFF. DNA of the CDR3: TGTGCCAGCAGCCGCGCGGACACCGGGGAGCTGTTTTTT.

The rearrangement links TRBV6-1 to TRBJ2-7; D is unresolved. This CDR3 has 11 amino acids. V was cut by 2 bases and J by 5 bases, with 4 bases left in between. Germline V gives CDR1 MNHNS, CDR2 SASEGT. The CDR3 bases are TGTGCCAGCAGTGAATATGACGAGCAGTACTTC. Its protein product is CASSEYDEQYF.

V and J are TRBV20-1 and TRBJ2-7; D not certain. The CDR3 runs to 11 residues. Germline V gives CDR1 DFQATT, CDR2 SNEGSKA (reference sequence). The V end lost 0 bases, the J end lost 3 bases, and 3 bases lay between the germline ends. This CDR3 reads CSARDLYEQYF. CDR3 nucleotide sequence: TGCAGTGCTAGAGATCTCTACGAGCAGTACTTC.

V usage is TRBV12-5 and J usage is TRBJ1-4; no reliable D call. The CDR3 covers 17 residues. The germline V and J ends were trimmed by 3 bases and 0 bases, with 14 bases remaining between them. The germline gives CDR1 LGHNT, CDR2 FRNRAP. CDR3 loop: CASGLIVLSSTNEKLFF. CDR3 nucleotide sequence: TGTGCTAGTGGTTTAATCGTCCTGAGTTCAACTAATGAAAAACTGTTTTTT.

The chain uses TRBV7-6 and TRBJ2-6; D is perhaps TRBD2 (6 bases). Germline-derived CDR1 and CDR2 are SGHVS and FNYEAQ. The V gene lost 4 bases and the J gene lost 0 bases, with 10 bases spanning the gap. The CDR3 is made up of 16 amino acids. The CDR3 DNA sequence: TGTGCCAGCAGCTCTCTGGGGGGCTCTGGGGCCAACGTCCTGACTTTC. Encoded protein: CASSSLGGSGANVLTF.

V is TRBV7-6 and J is TRBJ1-3; D is ambiguous. Trimming pared 2 bases from V and 0 bases from J, leaving 8 bases between. The V gene's germline CDR1 is SGHVS and CDR2 FNYEAQ. This CDR3 has 15 residues. In DNA form, the CDR3 reads TGTGCCAGCAGCTTATCGCCGAGCTCTGGAAACACCATATATTTT. It specifies CASSLSPSSGNTIYF.

The chain couples TRBV7-8 to TRBJ1-6; possible D gene TRBD1, 6 bases. The germline V gene has CDR1 SGHVS and CDR2 FQNEAQ. Trimming removed 5 bases at V and 9 bases at J, with 14 bases between. This CDR3 is 14 amino acids long. The DNA for the CDR3 is TGTGCCAGCAGCCGAGGGGGGGTGAGTTCACCCCTCCACTTT. This sequence encodes CASSRGGVSSPLHF.

This chain joins TRBV29-1 and TRBJ2-3; D gene unclear. The germline V gene encodes CDR1 SQVTM and CDR2 ANQGSEA. The CDR3 spans 14 residues. The germline V and J ends were trimmed by 4 bases and 2 bases, with 13 bases remaining between them. The CDR3 DNA reads TGCAGCGTTGGAATAGAGCCGAACACAGATACGCAGTATTTT. It encodes CSVGIEPNTDTQYF.

The rearrangement links TRBV9 to TRBJ2-1; D might be TRBD1 (6 bases). The V and J ends lost 0 bases and 4 bases respectively, with 8 bases between them. The CDR3 extends over 14 amino acids. Germline CDR1 is SGDLS and CDR2 is YYNGEE. The CDR3 loop reads CASSVVDRYNEQFF. The CDR3 nucleotides read TGTGCCAGCAGCGTAGTAGACAGGTACAATGAGCAGTTCTTC.